This is a list of T cell receptor beta chains from one sample in a study of blood T cell repertoires in COVID-19. Assay used: immunoSEQ multiplex PCR; TCRdb lists only in-frame clones, some missing. The sample yields more than 80,000 clones, 70% to 80% seen once. What was sequenced was peripheral blood. The receptors were sampled from a human donor with acute or convalescent COVID-19. The donor label of this sample is uncertain. Each CDR3 is given with its conserved first and last residue. D genes are given only for firm matches. The size field is filled for only some rows; it gives once, few, many or a size class.

>TRBJ1-2|.|TRBD1|TRBV18
CASSQPGQGSGYTF
TGTGCCAGCTCACAACCGGGACAGGGGAGTGGCTACACCTTC
>TRBJ1-2|.|.|TRBV29-1
CSVERGGNYGYTF
TGCAGCGTTGAACGTGGCGGTAACTATGGCTACACCTTC
>TRBJ2-3|.|TRBD2|TRBV18
CASSPLSGGRDTQYF
TGTGCCAGCTCACCACTTAGCGGGGGAAGAGATACGCAGTATTTT
>TRBJ2-7|.|TRBD2|TRBV11-2
CASSLVSGGYEQYF
TGTGCCAGCAGCTTAGTAAGCGGGGGCTACGAGCAGTACTTC
>TRBJ2-5|few|.|TRBV5-6
CASSFTSTGGGETQYF
TGTGCCAGCAGCTTCACATCCACAGGGGGGGGAGAGACCCAGTACTTC
>TRBJ1-1|many|TRBD1|TRBV10-1
CASSESGQVNTEAFF
TGCGCCAGCAGTGAGTCGGGACAGGTGAACACTGAAGCTTTCTTT
>TRBJ2-1|.|TRBD2|TRBV7-2
CASSYRLAGGNEQFF
TGTGCCAGCAGCTATAGACTAGCGGGGGGAAATGAGCAGTTCTTC
>TRBJ2-2|.|.|TRBV9
CASSARMGQNTGELFF
TGTGCCAGCAGCGCGCGCATGGGACAAAACACCGGGGAGCTGTTTTTT
>TRBJ2-2|.|.|TRBV19
CASSSRRSSSAGELFF
TGTGCCAGTAGTTCCCGTAGGTCTAGCTCGGCCGGGGAGCTGTTTTTT
>TRBJ1-5|.|.|TRBV18
CASSPGERQPQHF
TGTGCCAGCTCACCAGGAGAGAGACAGCCCCAGCATTTT
>TRBJ1-2|.|TRBD1|TRBV18
CASSPPGQGNYGYTF
TGTGCCAGCTCACCACCGGGACAGGGTAACTATGGCTACACCTTC
>TRBJ1-2|.|.|TRBV29-1
CSVGPPGTNYGYTF
TGCAGCGTTGGTCCCCCAGGGACTAACTATGGCTACACCTTC
>TRBJ1-6|.|TRBD1|TRBV28
CASSTGQGSPLHF
TGTGCCAGCAGTACGGGACAGGGTTCACCCCTCCACTTT
>TRBJ2-3|.|TRBD2|TRBV3-1/TRBV3-2
CASSRLSGGAYTQYF
TGTGCCAGCAGCCGCCTTAGCGGGGGGGCGTATACGCAGTATTTT
>TRBJ1-5|.|.|TRBV28
CASSSQFLGRLSNQPQHF
TGTGCCAGCAGCTCACAGTTCTTGGGGCGGTTGAGCAATCAGCCCCAGCATTTT
>TRBJ1-2|.|TRBD1|TRBV12-3/TRBV12-4
CASVGQGYGYTF
TGTGCCAGCGTAGGACAGGGTTATGGCTACACCTTC
>TRBJ1-5|.|.|TRBV10-2
CASSESNRGRNQPQHF
TGCGCCAGCAGTGAGTCTAACCGCGGGCGCAATCAGCCCCAGCATTTT
>TRBJ2-3|.|TRBD2|TRBV6-5
CASSYSPSGGTDTQYF
TGTGCCAGCAGTTACTCCCCTAGCGGGGGCACAGATACGCAGTATTTT
>TRBJ1-3|.|TRBD1|TRBV6-5
CASSDRAGNTIYF
TGTGCCAGCAGCGACAGGGCCGGAAACACCATATATTTT
>TRBJ2-5|.|TRBD2|TRBV7-6
CATGLAGGETQYF
TGTGCCACAGGACTAGCGGGGGGTGAGACCCAGTACTTC
>TRBJ1-5|.|TRBD1|TRBV19
CASSMDRVAQPQHF
TGTGCCAGTAGTATGGACAGGGTGGCTCAGCCCCAGCATTTT
>TRBJ2-1|.|.|TRBV6-6
CASSSQGREQFF
TGTGCCAGCAGTTCACAGGGACGTGAGCAGTTCTTC
>TRBJ2-7|.|.|TRBV29-1
CSVGGASAYEQYF
TGCAGCGTTGGAGGGGCTAGCGCTTACGAGCAGTACTTC
>TRBJ1-2|.|.|TRBV7-9
CASSTGLRQAAPTF
TGTGCCAGCAGCACGGGCCTCCGACAGGCGGCGCCCACCTTC
>TRBJ1-1|.|.|TRBV29-1
CSVAKQGNTEAFF
TGCAGCGTTGCAAAACAGGGGAACACTGAAGCTTTCTTT
>TRBJ2-5|.|.|TRBV5-1
CASSSLSETQYF
TGCGCCAGCAGCTCCCTAAGCGAGACCCAGTACTTC
>TRBJ2-5|.|TRBD2|TRBV4-1
CASSQDRGGGAVETQYF
TGCGCCAGCAGCCAAGATCGTGGCGGGGGGGCGGTTGAGACCCAGTACTTC
>TRBJ1-2|few|.|TRBV11-2
CASSLGLAKYGYTF
TGTGCCAGCAGCTTAGGTCTGGCCAAGTATGGCTACACCTTC
>TRBJ1-3|.|.|TRBV19
CASTPFGDFSGNTIYF
TGTGCCAGTACCCCCTTCGGGGACTTCTCTGGAAACACCATATATTTT
>TRBJ1-4|few|TRBD1|TRBV7-9
CASSYERQGWKLFF
TGTGCCAGCAGTTACGAAAGACAGGGTTGGAAACTGTTTTTT
>TRBJ1-2|once|.|TRBV6-5
CASRPGGYPGYTF
TGTGCCAGCAGACCGGGAGGTTACCCTGGCTACACCTTC